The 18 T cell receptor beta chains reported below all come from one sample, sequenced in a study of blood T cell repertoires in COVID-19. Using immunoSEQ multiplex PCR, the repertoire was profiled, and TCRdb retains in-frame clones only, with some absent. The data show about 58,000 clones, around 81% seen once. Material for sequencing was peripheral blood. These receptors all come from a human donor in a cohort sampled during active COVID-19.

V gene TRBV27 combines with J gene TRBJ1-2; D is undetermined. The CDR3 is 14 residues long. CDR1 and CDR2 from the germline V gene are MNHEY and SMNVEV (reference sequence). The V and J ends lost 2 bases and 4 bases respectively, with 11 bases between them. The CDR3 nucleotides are TGTGCCAGCAGTTTAATTGGGTCGGGCTATGGCTACACCTTC. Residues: CASSLIGSGYGYTF.

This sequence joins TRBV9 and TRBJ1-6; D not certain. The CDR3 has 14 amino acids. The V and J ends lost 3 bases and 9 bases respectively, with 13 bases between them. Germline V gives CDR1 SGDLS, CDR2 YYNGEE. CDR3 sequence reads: CASSAPGFGSPLHF. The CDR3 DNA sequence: TGTGCCAGCAGCGCCCCCGGTTTTGGTTCACCCCTCCACTTT.

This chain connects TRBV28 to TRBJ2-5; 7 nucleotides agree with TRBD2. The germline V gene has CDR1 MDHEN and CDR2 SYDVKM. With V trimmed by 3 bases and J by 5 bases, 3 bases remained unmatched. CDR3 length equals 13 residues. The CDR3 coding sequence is TGTGCCAGCAGTTTGACTAGCTGGGAGACCCAGTACTTC. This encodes CASSLTSWETQYF.

CDR3 sequence: CASSERGRGGQPQHF. DNA for the CDR3: TGTGCCAGCAGTGAACGGGGGAGAGGCGGTCAGCCCCAGCATTTT. The chain carries TRBV6-1 and TRBJ1-5; possibly TRBD1 for D (5 bases). The length of the CDR3 is 15 residues. V was clipped by 2 bases and J by 6 bases, with 14 bases between them. Germline assignment: CDR1 MNHNS and CDR2 SASEGT.

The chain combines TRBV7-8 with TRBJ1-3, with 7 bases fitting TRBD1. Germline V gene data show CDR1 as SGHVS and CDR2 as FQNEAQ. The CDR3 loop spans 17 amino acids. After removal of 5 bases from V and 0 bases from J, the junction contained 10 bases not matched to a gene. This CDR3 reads CASSPPTGTSSGNTIYF. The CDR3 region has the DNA TGTGCCAGCAGCCCTCCGACAGGGACCAGCTCTGGAAACACCATATATTTT. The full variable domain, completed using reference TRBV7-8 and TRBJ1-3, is GAGVSQSPRYKVAKRGQDVALRCDPISGHVSLFWYQQALGQGPEFLTYFQNEAQLDKSGLPSDRFFAERPEGSVSTLKIQRTQQEDSAVYLCASSPPTGTSSGNTIYFGEGSWLTVV.

The CDR3 is CASSAGQAPYEQYF. DNA of the CDR3: TGTGCCAGCAGCGCGGGACAGGCCCCCTACGAGCAGTACTTC. The chain combines TRBV9 with TRBJ2-7, with TRBD1 identical over 8 bases. Trimming cost V 3 bases and J 2 bases; bases outside gene matches: 4. Per germline, CDR1 SGDLS and CDR2 YYNGEE. The CDR3 consists of 14 residues. The complete variable domain, with remaining parts taken from reference TRBV9 and TRBJ2-7, reads DSGVTQTPKHLITATGQRVTLRCSPRSGDLSVYWYQQSLDQGLQFLIQYYNGEERAKGNILERFSAQQFPDLHSELNLSSLELGDSALYFCASSAGQAPYEQYFGPGTRLTVT.

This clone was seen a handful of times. Written as DNA, the CDR3 is TGCGCCAGCAGCCCTATAACAGGGATCAATGAGCAGTTCTTC. Amino acids: CASSPITGINEQFF. The V gene is TRBV5-1, the J gene TRBJ2-1; TRBD1 might be the D (6 bases). Deletions cut 4 bases from V and 6 bases from J, with 14 bases between. Per germline, CDR1 SGHRS and CDR2 YFSETQ. CDR3 length: 14 amino acids. Variable domain in full (rest from reference TRBV5-1 and TRBJ2-1): KAGVTQTPRYLIKTRGQQVTLSCSPISGHRSVSWYQQTPGQGLQFLFEYFSETQRNKGNFPGRFSGRQFSNSRSEMNVSTLELGDSALYLCASSPITGINEQFFGPGTRLTVL.

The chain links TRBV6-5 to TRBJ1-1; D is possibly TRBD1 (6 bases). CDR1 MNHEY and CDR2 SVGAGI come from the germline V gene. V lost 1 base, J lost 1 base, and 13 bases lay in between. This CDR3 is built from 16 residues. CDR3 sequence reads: CASSYLPPGQNTEAFF. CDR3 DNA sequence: TGTGCCAGCAGTTACTTGCCTCCGGGACAGAACACTGAAGCTTTCTTT.

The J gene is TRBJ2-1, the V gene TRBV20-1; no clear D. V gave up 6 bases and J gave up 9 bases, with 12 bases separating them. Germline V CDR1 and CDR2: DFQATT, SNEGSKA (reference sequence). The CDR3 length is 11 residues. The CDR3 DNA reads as TGCAGTGCGAGGCTCCGTATTGAGCAGTTCTTC. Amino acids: CSARLRIEQFF.

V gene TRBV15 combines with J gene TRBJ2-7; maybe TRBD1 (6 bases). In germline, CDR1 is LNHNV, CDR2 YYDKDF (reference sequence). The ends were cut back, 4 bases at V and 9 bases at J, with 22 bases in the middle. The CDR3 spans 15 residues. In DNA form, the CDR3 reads TGTGCCACCAGCAATGGTTGGACAGCCGAGGAAGGGCAGTACTTC. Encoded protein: CATSNGWTAEEGQYF.

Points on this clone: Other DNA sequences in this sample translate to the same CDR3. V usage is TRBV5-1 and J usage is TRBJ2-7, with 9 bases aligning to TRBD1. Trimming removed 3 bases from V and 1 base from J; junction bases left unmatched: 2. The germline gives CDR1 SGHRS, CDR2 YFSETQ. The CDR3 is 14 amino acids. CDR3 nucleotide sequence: TGCGCCAGCAGCTCTGGACAGGGGTCCTACGAGCAGTACTTC. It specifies CASSSGQGSYEQYF.

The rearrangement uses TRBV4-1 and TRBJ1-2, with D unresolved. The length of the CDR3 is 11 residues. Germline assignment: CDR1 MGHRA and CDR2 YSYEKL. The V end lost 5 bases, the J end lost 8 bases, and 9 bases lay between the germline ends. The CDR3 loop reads CASSGLWGYTF. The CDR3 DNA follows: TGCGCCAGCAGCGGGCTCTGGGGCTACACCTTC.

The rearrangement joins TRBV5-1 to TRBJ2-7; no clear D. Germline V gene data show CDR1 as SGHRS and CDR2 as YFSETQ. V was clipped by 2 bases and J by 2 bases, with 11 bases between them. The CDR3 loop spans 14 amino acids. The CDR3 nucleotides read TGCGCCAGCAGCTTAGACTCCGAAACCTACGAGCAGTACTTC. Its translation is CASSLDSETYEQYF.

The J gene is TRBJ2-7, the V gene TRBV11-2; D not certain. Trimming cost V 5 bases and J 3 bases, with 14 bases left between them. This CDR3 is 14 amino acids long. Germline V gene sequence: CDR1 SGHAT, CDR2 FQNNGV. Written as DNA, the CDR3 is TGTGCCAGCAGCCGAGGAACGCAGAGCTACGAGCAGTACTTC. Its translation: CASSRGTQSYEQYF.

The CDR3 DNA follows: TGTGCCTGGAGAGCCGAGGGGGCAGGGGGCCGGAACACTGAAGCTTTCTTT. Translating it yields CAWRAEGAGGRNTEAFF. This chain joins TRBV30 and TRBJ1-1, with TRBD1 identical over 8 bases. The trim removed 3 bases at V and 1 base at J, leaving 13 bases unmatched. CDR1 is GTSNPN, CDR2 SVGIG, per germline (reference sequence). The CDR3 is made up of 17 amino acids.

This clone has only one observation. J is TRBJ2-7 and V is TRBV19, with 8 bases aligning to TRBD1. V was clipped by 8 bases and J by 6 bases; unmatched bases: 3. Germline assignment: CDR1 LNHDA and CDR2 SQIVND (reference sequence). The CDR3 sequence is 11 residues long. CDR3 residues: CASGTGGEQYF. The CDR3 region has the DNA TGTGCCAGTGGGACAGGAGGCGAGCAGTACTTC.

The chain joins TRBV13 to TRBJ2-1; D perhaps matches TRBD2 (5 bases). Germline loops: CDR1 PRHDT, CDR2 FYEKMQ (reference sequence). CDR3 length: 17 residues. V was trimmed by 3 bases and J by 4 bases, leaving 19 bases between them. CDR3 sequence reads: CASSLEMDSKNYNEQFF. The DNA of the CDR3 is TGTGCCAGCAGCTTGGAAATGGACTCGAAAAATTACAATGAGCAGTTCTTC.

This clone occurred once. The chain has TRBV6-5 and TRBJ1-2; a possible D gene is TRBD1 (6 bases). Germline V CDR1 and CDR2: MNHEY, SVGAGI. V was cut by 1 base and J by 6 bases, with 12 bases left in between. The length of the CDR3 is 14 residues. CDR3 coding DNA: TGTGCCAGCAGTTACTATCCAGGGGTCGATGGCTACACCTTC. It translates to CASSYYPGVDGYTF.